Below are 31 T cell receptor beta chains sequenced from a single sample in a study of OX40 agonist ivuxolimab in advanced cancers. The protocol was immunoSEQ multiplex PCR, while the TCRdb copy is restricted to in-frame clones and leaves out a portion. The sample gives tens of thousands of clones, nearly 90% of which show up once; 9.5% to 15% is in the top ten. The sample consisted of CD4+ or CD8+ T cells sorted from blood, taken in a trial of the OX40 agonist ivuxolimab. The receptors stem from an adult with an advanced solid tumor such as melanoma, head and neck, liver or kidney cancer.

CDR3 coding DNA: TGCGCCAGCAGCCCAGCGGCTGGTGAAAAACTGTTTTTT. This codes for CASSPAAGEKLFF. This chain connects TRBV4-1 to TRBJ1-4; D is ambiguous. This CDR3 is 13 amino acids long. Per the germline V gene, CDR1 is MGHRA and CDR2 is YSYEKL. Deletions cut 4 bases from V and 7 bases from J, with 10 bases between.

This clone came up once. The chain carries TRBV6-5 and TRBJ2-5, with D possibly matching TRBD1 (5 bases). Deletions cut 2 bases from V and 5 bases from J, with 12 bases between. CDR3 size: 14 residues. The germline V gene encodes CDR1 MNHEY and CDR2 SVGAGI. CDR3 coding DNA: TGTGCCAGCAGTTACGCCCAGGGTCGGGAGACCCAGTACTTC. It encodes CASSYAQGRETQYF.

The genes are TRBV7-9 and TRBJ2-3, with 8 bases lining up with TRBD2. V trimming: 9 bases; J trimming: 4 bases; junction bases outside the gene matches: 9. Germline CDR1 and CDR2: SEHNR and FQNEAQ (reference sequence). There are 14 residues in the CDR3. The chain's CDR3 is CASLAGPRADTQYF. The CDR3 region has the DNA TGTGCCAGTTTAGCGGGGCCTCGGGCAGATACGCAGTATTTT.

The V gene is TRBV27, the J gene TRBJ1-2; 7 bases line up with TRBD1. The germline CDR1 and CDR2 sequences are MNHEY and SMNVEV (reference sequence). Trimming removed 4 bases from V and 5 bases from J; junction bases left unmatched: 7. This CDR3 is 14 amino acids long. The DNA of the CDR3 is TGTGCCAGCAGTTCTCCAGGGGGTCGGTATGGCTACACCTTC. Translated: CASSSPGGRYGYTF.

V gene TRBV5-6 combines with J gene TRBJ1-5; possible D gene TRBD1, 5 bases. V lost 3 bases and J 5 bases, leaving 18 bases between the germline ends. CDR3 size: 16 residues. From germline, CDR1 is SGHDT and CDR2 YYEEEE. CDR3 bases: TGTGCCAGCAGCTGGTCCATGTTGGGGCGAGATCAGCCCCAGCATTTT. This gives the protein CASSWSMLGRDQPQHF.

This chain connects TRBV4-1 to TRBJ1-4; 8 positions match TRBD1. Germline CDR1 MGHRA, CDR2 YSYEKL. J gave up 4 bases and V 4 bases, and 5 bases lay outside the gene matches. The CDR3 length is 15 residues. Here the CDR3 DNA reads TGCGCCAGCAGCCCGCCCGGGACAGGTAATGAAAAACTGTTTTTT. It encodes CASSPPGTGNEKLFF.

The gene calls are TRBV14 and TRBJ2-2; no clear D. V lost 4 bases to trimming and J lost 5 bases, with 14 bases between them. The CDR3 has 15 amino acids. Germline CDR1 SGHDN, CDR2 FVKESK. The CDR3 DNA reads TGTGCCAGCAGCCCCCAGCTGGGTCGGACCGGGGAGCTGTTTTTT. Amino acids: CASSPQLGRTGELFF.

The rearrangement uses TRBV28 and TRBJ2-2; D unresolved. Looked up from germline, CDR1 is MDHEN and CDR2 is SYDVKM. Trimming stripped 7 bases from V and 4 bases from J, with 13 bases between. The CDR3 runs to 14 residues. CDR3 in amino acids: CASTLVGSTGELFF. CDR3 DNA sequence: TGTGCCAGCACCCTCGTGGGATCCACCGGGGAGCTGTTTTTT.

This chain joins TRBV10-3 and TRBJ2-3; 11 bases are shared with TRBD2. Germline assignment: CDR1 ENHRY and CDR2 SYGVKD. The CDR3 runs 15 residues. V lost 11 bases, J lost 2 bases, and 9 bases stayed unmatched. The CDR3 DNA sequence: TGTGCCTCGACTGGGACTAGCGGACTCACAGATACGCAGTATTTT. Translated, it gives CASTGTSGLTDTQYF.

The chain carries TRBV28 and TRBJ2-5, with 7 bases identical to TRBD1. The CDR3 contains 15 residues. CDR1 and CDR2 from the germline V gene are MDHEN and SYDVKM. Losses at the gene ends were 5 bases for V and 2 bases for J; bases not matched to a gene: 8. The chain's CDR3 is CASSPPDRKQETQYF. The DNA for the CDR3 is TGTGCCAGCAGTCCCCCGGACAGGAAGCAAGAGACCCAGTACTTC.

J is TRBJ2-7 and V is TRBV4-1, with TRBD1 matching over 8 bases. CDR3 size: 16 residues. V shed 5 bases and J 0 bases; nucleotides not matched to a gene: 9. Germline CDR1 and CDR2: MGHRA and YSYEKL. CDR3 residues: CASSVSSGGTSYEQYF. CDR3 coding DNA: TGCGCCAGCAGCGTAAGCTCAGGGGGCACCTCCTACGAGCAGTACTTC.

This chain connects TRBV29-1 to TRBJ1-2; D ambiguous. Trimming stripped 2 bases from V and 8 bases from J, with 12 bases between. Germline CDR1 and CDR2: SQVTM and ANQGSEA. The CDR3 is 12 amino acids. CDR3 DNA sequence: TGCAGCGTTGAATTAGGGAACGAAGGCTACACCTTC. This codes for CSVELGNEGYTF.

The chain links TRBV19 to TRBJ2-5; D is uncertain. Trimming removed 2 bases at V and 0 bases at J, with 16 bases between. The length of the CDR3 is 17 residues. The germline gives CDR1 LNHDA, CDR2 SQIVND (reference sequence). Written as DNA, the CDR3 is TGTGCCAGTAGTATAAACCCCGTTTCTGCATACCAAGAGACCCAGTACTTC. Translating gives CASSINPVSAYQETQYF.

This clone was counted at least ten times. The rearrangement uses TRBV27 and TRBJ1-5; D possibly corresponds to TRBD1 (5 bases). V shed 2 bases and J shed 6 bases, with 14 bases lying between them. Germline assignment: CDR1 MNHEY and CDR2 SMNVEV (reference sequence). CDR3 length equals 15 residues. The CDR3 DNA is TGTGCCAGCAGTTTAACGGCAGGGTTAGGTCAGCCCCAGCATTTT. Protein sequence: CASSLTAGLGQPQHF.

The CDR3 region has the DNA TGTGCCTGGAGAGTCCTGGAGGGCTATGGCTACACCTTC. It codes for CAWRVLEGYGYTF. The chain links TRBV30 to TRBJ1-2; D ambiguous. The CDR3 sequence is 13 residues long. V lost 3 bases, J lost 4 bases, and 12 bases lay in between. Per germline, CDR1 GTSNPN and CDR2 SVGIG (reference sequence).

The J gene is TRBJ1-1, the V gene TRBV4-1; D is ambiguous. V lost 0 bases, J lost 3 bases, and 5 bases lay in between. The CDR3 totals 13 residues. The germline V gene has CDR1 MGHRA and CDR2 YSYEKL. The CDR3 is CASSQDAHTEAFF. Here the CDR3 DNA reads TGCGCCAGCAGCCAAGATGCTCACACTGAAGCTTTCTTT.

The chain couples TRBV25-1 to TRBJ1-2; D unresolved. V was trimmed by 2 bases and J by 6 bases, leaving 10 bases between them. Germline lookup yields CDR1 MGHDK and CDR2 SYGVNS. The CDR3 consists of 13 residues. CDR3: CASSEGNLHGYTF. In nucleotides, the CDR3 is TGTGCCAGCAGTGAAGGTAACCTTCATGGCTACACCTTC.

DNA of the CDR3: TGCGCCAGCAGCCAAGACAGGGGATACAATCAGCCCCAGCATTTT. Translated: CASSQDRGYNQPQHF. V is TRBV4-1 and J is TRBJ1-5; D is perhaps TRBD1 (6 bases). The CDR3 consists of 15 residues. Trimming cost V 0 bases and J 3 bases, with 9 bases left between them. Germline V gives CDR1 MGHRA, CDR2 YSYEKL.

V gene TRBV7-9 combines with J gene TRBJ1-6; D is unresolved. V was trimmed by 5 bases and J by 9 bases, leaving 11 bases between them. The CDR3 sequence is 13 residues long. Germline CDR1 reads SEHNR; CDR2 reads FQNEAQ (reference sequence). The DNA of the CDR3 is TGTGCCAGCAGCATCCGGGATTTTTCACCCCTCCACTTT. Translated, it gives CASSIRDFSPLHF. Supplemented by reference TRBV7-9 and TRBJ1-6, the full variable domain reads DTGVSQNPRHKITKRGQNVTFRCDPISEHNRLYWYRQTLGQGPEFLTYFQNEAQLEKSRLLSDRFSAERPKGSFSTLEIQRTEQGDSAMYLCASSIRDFSPLHFGNGTRLTVT.

The CDR3 loop reads CASSLSASDYEQYF. Here the CDR3 DNA reads TGTGCCAGCAGTTTATCGGCTAGCGACTACGAGCAGTACTTC. The chain has TRBV27 and TRBJ2-7; D is possibly TRBD2 (6 bases). CDR1 MNHEY and CDR2 SMNVEV come from the germline V gene (reference sequence). The CDR3 length is 14 residues. The ends were cut back, 0 bases at V and 3 bases at J, with 9 bases in the middle.

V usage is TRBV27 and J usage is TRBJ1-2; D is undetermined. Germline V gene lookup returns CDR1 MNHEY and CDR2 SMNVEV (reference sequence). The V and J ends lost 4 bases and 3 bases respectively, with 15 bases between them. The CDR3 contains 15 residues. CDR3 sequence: CASSSLYPDDYGYTF. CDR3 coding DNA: TGTGCCAGCAGTTCGCTATATCCTGACGACTATGGCTACACCTTC.

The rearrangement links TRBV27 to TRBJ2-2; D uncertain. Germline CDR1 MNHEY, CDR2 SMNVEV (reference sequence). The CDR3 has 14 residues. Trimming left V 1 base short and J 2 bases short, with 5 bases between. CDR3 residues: CASSLWLNTGELFF. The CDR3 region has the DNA TGTGCCAGCAGTTTATGGCTAAACACCGGGGAGCTGTTTTTT.

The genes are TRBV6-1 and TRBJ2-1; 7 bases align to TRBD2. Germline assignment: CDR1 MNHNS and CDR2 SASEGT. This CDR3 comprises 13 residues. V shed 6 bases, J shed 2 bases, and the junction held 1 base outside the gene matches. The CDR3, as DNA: TGTGCCAGCAGCGGACTAGCCTACAATGAGCAGTTCTTC. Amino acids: CASSGLAYNEQFF.

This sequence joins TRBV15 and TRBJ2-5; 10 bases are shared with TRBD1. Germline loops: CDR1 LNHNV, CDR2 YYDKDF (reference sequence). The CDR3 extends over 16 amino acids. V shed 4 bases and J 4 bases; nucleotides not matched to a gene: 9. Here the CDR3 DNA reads TGTGCCACCAGCATCAAGACAGGGGGCAGGCGAGAGACCCAGTACTTC. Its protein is CATSIKTGGRRETQYF.

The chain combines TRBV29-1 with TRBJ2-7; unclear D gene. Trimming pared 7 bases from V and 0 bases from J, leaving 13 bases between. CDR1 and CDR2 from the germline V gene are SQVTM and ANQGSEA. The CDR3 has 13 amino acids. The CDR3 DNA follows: TGCAGCGCTCGAAACTGGAGCTCCTACGAGCAGTACTTC. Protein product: CSARNWSSYEQYF.

The CDR3 DNA follows: TGTGCCAGCAGTTTGGGTTACGAGCAGTACTTC. Residues: CASSLGYEQYF. The chain has TRBV27 and TRBJ2-7; unclear D gene. V was clipped by 3 bases and J by 4 bases, with 4 bases between them. The CDR3 has 11 residues. Per the germline V gene, CDR1 is MNHEY and CDR2 is SMNVEV (reference sequence).

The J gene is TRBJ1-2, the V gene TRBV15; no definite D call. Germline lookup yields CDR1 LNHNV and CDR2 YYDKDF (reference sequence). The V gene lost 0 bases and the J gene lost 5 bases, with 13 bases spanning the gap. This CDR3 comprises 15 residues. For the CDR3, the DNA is TGTGCCACCAGCAGAGATAGGGCGGATCTATATGGCTACACCTTC. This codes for CATSRDRADLYGYTF.

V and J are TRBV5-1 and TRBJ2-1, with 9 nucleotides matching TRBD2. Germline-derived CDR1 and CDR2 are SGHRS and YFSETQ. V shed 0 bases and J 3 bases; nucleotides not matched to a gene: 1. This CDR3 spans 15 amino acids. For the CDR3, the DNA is TGCGCCAGCAGCTTGGAGCGGGGGGACTACAATGAGCAGTTCTTC. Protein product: CASSLERGDYNEQFF.

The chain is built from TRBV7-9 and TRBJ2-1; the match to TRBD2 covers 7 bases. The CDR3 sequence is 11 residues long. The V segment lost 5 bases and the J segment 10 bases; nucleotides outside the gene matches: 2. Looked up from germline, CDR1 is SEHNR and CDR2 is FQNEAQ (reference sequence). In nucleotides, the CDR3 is TGTGCCAGCAGCCGTAGCGGGGAGCAGTTCTTC. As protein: CASSRSGEQFF.

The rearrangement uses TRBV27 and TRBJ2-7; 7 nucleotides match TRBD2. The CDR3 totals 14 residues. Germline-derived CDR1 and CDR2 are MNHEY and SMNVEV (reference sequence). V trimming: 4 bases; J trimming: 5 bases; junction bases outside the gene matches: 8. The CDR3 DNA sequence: TGTGCCAGCAGTTCCGGACTAGAAATCCACGAGCAGTACTTC. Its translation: CASSSGLEIHEQYF.

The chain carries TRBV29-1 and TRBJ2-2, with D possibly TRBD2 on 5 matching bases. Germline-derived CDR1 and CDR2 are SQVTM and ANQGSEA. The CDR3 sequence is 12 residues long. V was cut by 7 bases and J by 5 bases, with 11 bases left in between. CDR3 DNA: TGCAGCGCCCCCGGCGGGACCGGGGAGCTGTTTTTT. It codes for CSAPGGTGELFF.